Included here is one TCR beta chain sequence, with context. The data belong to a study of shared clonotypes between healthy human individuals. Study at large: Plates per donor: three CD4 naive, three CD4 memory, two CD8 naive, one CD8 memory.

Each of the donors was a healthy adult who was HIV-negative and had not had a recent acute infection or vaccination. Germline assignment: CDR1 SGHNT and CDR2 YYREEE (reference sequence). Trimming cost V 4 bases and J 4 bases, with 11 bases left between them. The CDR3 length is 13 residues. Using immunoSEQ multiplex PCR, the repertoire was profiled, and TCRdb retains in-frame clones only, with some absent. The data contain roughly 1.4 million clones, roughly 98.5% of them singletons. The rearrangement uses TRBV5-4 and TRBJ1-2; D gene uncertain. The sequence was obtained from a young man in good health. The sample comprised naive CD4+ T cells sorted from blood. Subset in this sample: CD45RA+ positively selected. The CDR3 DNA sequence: TGTGCCAGCAGCGACGGCAGAACCTATGGCTACACCTTC. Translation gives CASSDGRTYGYTF.